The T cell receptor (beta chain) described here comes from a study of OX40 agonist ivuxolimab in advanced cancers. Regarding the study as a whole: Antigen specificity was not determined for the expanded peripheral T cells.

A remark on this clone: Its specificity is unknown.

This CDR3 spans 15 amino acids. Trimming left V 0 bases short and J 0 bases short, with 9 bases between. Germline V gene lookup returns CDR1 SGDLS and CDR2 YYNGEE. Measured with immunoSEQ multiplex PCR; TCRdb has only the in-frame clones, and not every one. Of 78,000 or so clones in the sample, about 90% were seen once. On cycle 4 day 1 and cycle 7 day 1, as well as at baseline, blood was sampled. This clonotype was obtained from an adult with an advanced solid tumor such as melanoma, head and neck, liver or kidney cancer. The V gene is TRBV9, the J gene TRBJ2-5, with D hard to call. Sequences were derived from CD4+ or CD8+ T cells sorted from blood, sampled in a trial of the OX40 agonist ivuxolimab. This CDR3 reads CASSVVPSYQETQYF. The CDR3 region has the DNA TGTGCCAGCAGCGTAGTCCCCAGTTACCAAGAGACCCAGTACTTC.